This T cell receptor (beta chain) is from a study of shared clonotypes between healthy human individuals. Across the study: Three plates each covered CD4 naive and memory; CD8 naive two, CD8 memory one.

Of note for this clone: The target antigen is unknown.

This CDR3 comprises 16 residues. Germline V gives CDR1 MNHEY, CDR2 SMNVEV (reference sequence). With V trimmed by 7 bases and J by 3 bases, 15 bases remained unmatched. Findings and limits, study-wide: Naive subsets usually exceeded memory subsets in estimated richness. Rarefaction gave evidence that sorted-subset sequencing remained incomplete despite large depth.

Using immunoSEQ multiplex PCR, the repertoire was profiled, and TCRdb retains in-frame clones only, with some absent. The sample yields over 850,000 clones, more than 75% seen once. Donors were healthy HIV-negative adults without recent acute infections or vaccinations. The clonotype was recovered from a man younger than 35 in good health. Some clones in this sample may be carry-over from other donors' samples. Material for sequencing was memory CD4+ T cells from PBMCs. Sample subset: CD45RA-negative fraction. The V and J genes are TRBV27 and TRBJ2-7; 7 nucleotides match TRBD2. CDR3 amino acids: CASTQTWGGNIYEQYF. CDR3 in DNA: TGTGCCAGCACCCAAACCTGGGGGGGAAACATCTACGAGCAGTACTTC.